Below, 32 T cell receptor beta chains from the same sample are listed, as sequenced in a study of blood T cell repertoires in COVID-19. Data came from immunoSEQ multiplex PCR; TCRdb stores just in-frame clones and leaves some out. The sample contains about 140,000 clones, 84% of which appear only once. Material: peripheral blood. Receptor source: a man aged 25 to 45 with COVID-19, enrolled during active disease.

The chain carries TRBV5-1 and TRBJ1-1; D is perhaps TRBD1 (6 bases). V was cut by 1 base and J by 3 bases, with 13 bases left in between. CDR3 length: 15 amino acids. Germline lookup yields CDR1 SGHRS and CDR2 YFSETQ. CDR3: CASSLRRPGDTEAFF. In DNA, the CDR3 is TGCGCCAGCAGCTTGAGACGTCCAGGGGACACTGAAGCTTTCTTT.

The V gene is TRBV6-4, the J gene TRBJ1-2, with TRBD1 matching over 12 bases. This CDR3 contains 16 residues. With 8 bases clipped from V and 6 bases from J, the junction kept 13 bases outside the gene matches. Germline CDR1 MRHNA, CDR2 SNTAGT. The chain's CDR3 is CASGDRGPYTEDGYTF. Here the CDR3 DNA reads TGTGCCAGCGGGGACAGGGGGCCCTATACTGAAGATGGCTACACCTTC.

The chain joins TRBV14 to TRBJ2-1, with D hard to call. CDR1 is SGHDN and CDR2 is FVKESK in the germline V gene. Trimming removed 1 base at V and 9 bases at J, with 13 bases between. The CDR3 has 14 amino acids. This CDR3 reads CASSQAWANGEQFF. The CDR3 coding sequence is TGTGCCAGCAGCCAAGCCTGGGCCAATGGTGAGCAGTTCTTC.

This clone appeared a few times. This chain's CDR3 is CASSFPGLAGSYEQYF. Written as DNA, the CDR3 is TGTGCCAGCAGTTTCCCGGGACTAGCGGGGTCCTACGAGCAGTACTTC. The chain has TRBV28 and TRBJ2-7; TRBD2 matches at 13 bases. The CDR3 consists of 16 residues. V was pared by 3 bases and J by 1 base, with 3 bases of the junction left unmatched. The germline V gene encodes CDR1 MDHEN and CDR2 SYDVKM.

CDR3 region: CAISESGQGNTEAFF. CDR3 nucleotides: TGTGCCATCAGTGAGTCGGGGCAGGGGAACACTGAAGCTTTCTTT. This rearrangement joins TRBV10-3 to TRBJ1-1; a possible D gene is TRBD1 (5 bases). Deletions cut 0 bases from V and 1 base from J, with 9 bases between. This CDR3 region has 15 residues. Germline V CDR1 and CDR2: ENHRY, SYGVKD.

The count of this clone is one. The chain has TRBV11-1 and TRBJ2-5, with 10 positions matching TRBD2. This CDR3 has 15 amino acids. V shed 5 bases and J 3 bases; nucleotides not matched to a gene: 6. Germline V CDR1 and CDR2: SGHAT, FQDESV (reference sequence). The CDR3 DNA follows: TGTGCCAGCAGCCTAGGGACTAGCGAAAAAGAGACCCAGTACTTC. It yields the protein CASSLGTSEKETQYF.

J is TRBJ2-1 and V is TRBV24-1, with 7 bases identical to TRBD1. The CDR3 runs to 13 residues. The J segment lost 4 bases and the V segment lost 6 bases, leaving 2 bases of the junction unmatched. CDR1 is KGHDR and CDR2 is SFDVKD in the germline V gene. The CDR3 region is CATSMTGYNEQFF. CDR3 in DNA: TGTGCCACCAGTATGACAGGGTACAATGAGCAGTTCTTC.

CDR3 region: CASSQVARSDTQYF. The CDR3 region has the DNA TGTGCCAGCAGCCAGGTAGCGCGCTCAGATACGCAGTATTTT. J is TRBJ2-3 and V is TRBV3-1 (or the pseudogene TRBV3-2); maybe TRBD2 (5 bases). Per germline, CDR1 LGHDT and CDR2 YNNKEL (reference sequence). This CDR3 has 14 amino acids. Deletions cut 3 bases from V and 4 bases from J, with 11 bases between.

This rearrangement joins TRBV6-5 to TRBJ1-4, with D possibly TRBD1 on 6 matching bases. V lost 10 bases, J lost 4 bases, and 16 bases lay in between. The germline V gene encodes CDR1 MNHEY and CDR2 SVGAGI. This CDR3 has 14 residues. CDR3 loop: CATQRDRINEKLFF. The CDR3 DNA follows: TGTGCCACCCAACGTGACAGGATTAATGAAAAACTGTTTTTT.

V usage is TRBV5-1 and J usage is TRBJ1-1, with D perhaps TRBD1 (5 bases). Deletions cut 0 bases from V and 4 bases from J, with 16 bases between. Germline CDR1 reads SGHRS; CDR2 reads YFSETQ. The CDR3 runs 16 residues. CDR3 sequence: CASSLAGGVYGTEAFF. Written as DNA, the CDR3 is TGCGCCAGCAGCTTGGCTGGGGGGGTTTACGGCACTGAAGCTTTCTTT.

The J gene is TRBJ2-1, the V gene TRBV24-1; maybe TRBD2 (7 bases). Germline values: CDR1 KGHDR, CDR2 SFDVKD. Trimming left V 10 bases short and J 1 base short, with 22 bases between. The CDR3 runs to 17 residues. The CDR3 region is CATQRRGAGSSYNEQFF. As DNA, the CDR3 is TGTGCCACTCAACGACGGGGGGCGGGAAGTTCCTACAATGAGCAGTTCTTC.

This chain connects TRBV5-4 to TRBJ2-7; TRBD2 matches 11 bases. J was trimmed by 6 bases and V by 2 bases; bases with no gene match: 7. Germline CDR1 SGHNT, CDR2 YYREEE (reference sequence). The CDR3 runs 15 residues. The CDR3 loop is CASSLRLAGTAEQYF. DNA for the CDR3: TGTGCCAGCAGCTTAAGACTAGCGGGAACGGCCGAGCAGTACTTC.

This sequence joins TRBV7-9 and TRBJ1-1; 8 positions match TRBD1. The CDR3 is made up of 15 amino acids. With V trimmed by 1 base and J by 2 bases, 3 bases remained unmatched. Germline CDR1 SEHNR, CDR2 FQNEAQ (reference sequence). CDR3 nucleotides: TGTGCCAGCAGCTTAGTCACAGGGGGTAACACTGAAGCTTTCTTT. Protein product: CASSLVTGGNTEAFF.

The rearrangement uses TRBV6-5 and TRBJ1-6; D unresolved. The V and J ends lost 2 bases and 0 bases respectively, with 8 bases between them. The CDR3 is 16 amino acids. Germline V lookup: CDR1 MNHEY, CDR2 SVGAGI. The CDR3 DNA is TGTGCCAGCAGTTACGCGGTTAGCTCCTATAATTCACCCCTCCACTTT. Its translation: CASSYAVSSYNSPLHF.

J is TRBJ1-5 and V is TRBV6-1; D is uncertain. The CDR3 is 15 residues long. V lost 2 bases and J 0 bases, leaving 8 bases between the germline ends. The germline V gene encodes CDR1 MNHNS and CDR2 SASEGT. CDR3 in DNA: TGTGCCAGCAGTGAAAGAGGGTTTAGCAATCAGCCCCAGCATTTT. This gives the protein CASSERGFSNQPQHF.

CDR3 residues: CASSISYEQYF. The CDR3 DNA reads TGTGCCAGCAGCATCTCCTACGAGCAGTACTTC. The rearrangement links TRBV12-3 or TRBV12-4 to TRBJ2-7; no clear D gene. The CDR3 runs to 11 residues. Trimming stripped 6 bases from V and 0 bases from J, with 3 bases between.

The genes are TRBV28 and TRBJ1-2; tentatively, D is TRBD1 (5 bases). The germline V gene encodes CDR1 MDHEN and CDR2 SYDVKM. With 8 bases removed from V and 1 base from J, the gap between germline ends came to 14 bases. CDR3 length equals 14 residues. This CDR3 is CASGGRGYNYGYTF. The CDR3 DNA is TGTGCCAGCGGTGGGAGGGGATATAACTATGGCTACACCTTC.

The rearrangement links TRBV21-1 to TRBJ2-1; the table's D gene call, TRBD2, was not cross checked with the DNA. TRBV21-1 is flagged as a pseudogene. This CDR3 is built from 18 residues. In nucleotides, the CDR3 is TGTGCCAGCAGCATAGGACTAGCGGGCCGCCCCTCCTACAATGAGCAGTTCTTC. The encoded protein is CASSIGLAGRPSYNEQFF.

The chain joins TRBV14 to TRBJ2-1, with TRBD1 identical over 9 bases. Losses at the gene ends were 5 bases for V and 12 bases for J; bases not matched to a gene: 8. This CDR3 is built from 13 residues. Germline assignment: CDR1 SGHDN and CDR2 FVKESK. CDR3 amino acids: CASSSQTGGRQFF. DNA of the CDR3: TGTGCCAGCAGCTCCCAAACAGGGGGCCGGCAGTTCTTC.

This clone has only one observation. This sequence joins TRBV6-5 and TRBJ2-3; a possible D gene is TRBD1 (6 bases). Germline CDR1 reads MNHEY; CDR2 reads SVGAGI. The CDR3 is 16 residues long. V lost 2 bases and J lost 1, with 13 bases in between. CDR3 DNA sequence: TGTGCCAGCAGTTACCCCCGACAGGAACGCACAGATACGCAGTATTTT. Encoded protein: CASSYPRQERTDTQYF.

The V call is TRBV10-3, the J call TRBJ2-5, with 10 bases identical to TRBD2. Germline V gene data show CDR1 as ENHRY and CDR2 as SYGVKD. The ends lost 0 bases at V and 5 bases at J; junction bases unmatched: 3. The CDR3 is 15 residues long. CDR3 region: CAISESAGGGETQYF. The CDR3 DNA is TGTGCCATCAGTGAGTCAGCGGGAGGGGGGGAGACCCAGTACTTC.

With respect to this clone: This CDR3 fails to terminate in the conserved phenylalanine or tryptophan, so it likely reflects a read error. It is unclear where the CDR3 begins or ends on the DNA, so no DNA is shown, and the CDR3 is as TCRdb lists it. V usage is TRBV30 and J usage is TRBJ2-7; the D segment call TRBD1 is taken from the table without a DNA check. The CDR3 adds up to 11 amino acids, both ends counted. Germline CDR1 and CDR2: GTSNPN and SVGIG (reference sequence). The CDR3 spells CAWSVRDRVHY.

This clone was seen a handful of times. At one boundary the junction diverges from the germline segment, which might be a read error. This CDR3 reads CASSPRSLGTGNTIYF. Here the CDR3 DNA reads TGTGCTAGCAGCCCACGATCACTCGGGACTGGAAACACCATATATTTT. The V call is TRBV7-7, the J call TRBJ1-3; D gene uncertain. The CDR3 contains 16 residues. In germline, CDR1 is SSHAT, CDR2 FNYEAQ (reference sequence). Combining the CDR3 with reference TRBV7-7 and TRBJ1-3 gives the whole variable domain GAGVSQSPRYKVTKRGQDVTLRCDPISSHATLYWYQQALGQGPEFLTYFNYEAQPDKSGLPSDRFSAERPEGSISTLTIQRTEQRDSAMYRCASSPRSLGTGNTIYFGEGSWLTVV.

The chain recombines TRBV5-1 with TRBJ2-1; TRBD2 agrees at 8 bases. The V and J ends lost 7 bases and 6 bases, in that order; junction bases with no gene match: 6. The CDR3 has 13 residues. The germline gives CDR1 SGHRS, CDR2 YFSETQ. The CDR3 loop reads CASGPGGRNEQFF. CDR3 DNA sequence: TGCGCCAGCGGACCGGGGGGGCGCAATGAGCAGTTCTTC.

The chain links TRBV6-5 to TRBJ2-7, with a tentative D call TRBD2 (5 bases). The CDR3 sequence is 15 residues long. V gave up 6 bases and J gave up 2 bases, with 17 bases separating them. Germline-derived CDR1 and CDR2 are MNHEY and SVGAGI. CDR3 sequence (DNA): TGTGCCAGCAGACTTTCCCTGGCGGGTACCTACGAGCAGTACTTC. Translated: CASRLSLAGTYEQYF.

The chain recombines TRBV7-9 with TRBJ2-3, with TRBD2 identical over 7 bases. V gave up 5 bases and J gave up 3 bases; unmatched junction bases: 8. Germline lookup yields CDR1 SEHNR and CDR2 FQNEAQ (reference sequence). There are 15 residues in the CDR3. CDR3 nucleotide sequence: TGTGCCAGCAGCCCCGCCAGCGGGGATACAGATACGCAGTATTTT. As protein: CASSPASGDTDTQYF.

The chain carries TRBV5-4 and TRBJ1-4, with D maybe TRBD1 (5 bases). V lost 0 bases to trimming and J lost 8 bases, with 11 bases between them. Germline lookup yields CDR1 SGHNT and CDR2 YYREEE (reference sequence). There are 14 residues in the CDR3. The CDR3 spells CASSLEGAREKLFF. The CDR3 bases are TGTGCCAGCAGCTTGGAAGGGGCAAGGGAAAAACTGTTTTTT.

The chain recombines TRBV28 with TRBJ1-4, with D possibly TRBD1 on 5 matching bases. V was trimmed by 8 bases and J by 6 bases, leaving 16 bases between them. In germline, CDR1 is MDHEN, CDR2 SYDVKM. The CDR3 contains 14 residues. Written as DNA, the CDR3 is TGTGCCAGCGGAGGTCGGGGGGGTGATGAAAAACTGTTTTTT. This codes for CASGGRGGDEKLFF.

J is TRBJ1-3 and V is TRBV5-1; TRBD1 aligns across 8 bases. The V and J ends lost 5 bases and 4 bases, in that order; junction bases with no gene match: 8. Germline V CDR1 and CDR2: SGHRS, YFSETQ. The CDR3 consists of 15 residues. CDR3 protein: CASSSQGARGNTIYF. The CDR3 nucleotides are TGCGCCAGCAGTTCTCAGGGGGCGCGGGGAAACACCATATATTTT.

The chain joins TRBV12-3 or TRBV12-4 to TRBJ1-5; a possible D gene is TRBD1 (5 bases). The CDR3 is 12 amino acids. V was trimmed by 2 bases and J by 7 bases, leaving 6 bases between them. The CDR3 here is CASSLRGQPQHF. The DNA of the CDR3 is TGTGCCAGCAGTTTAAGGGGACAGCCCCAGCATTTT.

The genes are TRBV2 and TRBJ1-6, with TRBD1 matching 9 bases. The J segment lost 7 bases and the V segment lost 1 base, leaving 2 bases of the junction unmatched. CDR1 and CDR2 from the germline V gene are SNHLY and FYNNEI. The CDR3 spans 15 residues. For the CDR3, the DNA is TGTGCCAGCAGTGAAGAGGGACAGGGAAATTCACCCCTCCACTTT. This sequence encodes CASSEEGQGNSPLHF.

The V and J genes are TRBV29-1 and TRBJ2-1; 8 bases are shared with TRBD1. The ends lost 5 bases at V and 1 base at J; junction bases unmatched: 10. CDR1 and CDR2 (germline): SQVTM, ANQGSEA. The CDR3 covers 16 residues. CDR3 sequence: CSVRGQGEVSYNEQFF. In nucleotides, the CDR3 is TGCAGCGTTCGTGGACAGGGCGAGGTATCCTACAATGAGCAGTTCTTC.